The T cell receptor (beta chain) described here comes from a study of T cells after posttransplantation cyclophosphamide. Germline CDR1 and CDR2: MGHRA and YSYEKL. The CDR3 spans 17 residues. Trimming cost V 4 bases and J 1 base; bases outside gene matches: 9. Sequencing was performed with immunoSEQ multiplex PCR; in TCRdb, only in-frame clones are kept and a portion is missing. The table lists about 47,000 clones, around 94% of them singletons, with 3% to 3.5% in the top ten. Study-level results: Later post-transplant blood repertoires were often dominated by donor CD8+ memory clones.

This clone was detected only once. What it binds is unknown. Peripheral blood was collected from the related graft donor on the marrow donation day. The sequenced sample was PBMCs. The chain links TRBV4-1 to TRBJ1-5, with TRBD1 identical over 8 bases. The clonotype was recovered from a woman in her forties or fifties in good health and a related stem cell transplant donor. The CDR3 DNA reads as TGCGCCAGCAGCCCTCTCCCAGGGGGCGCGAGCAATCAGCCCCAGCATTTT. As protein: CASSPLPGGASNQPQHF.